This entry concerns a single T cell receptor beta chain. Data came from immunoSEQ multiplex PCR; TCRdb stores just in-frame clones and leaves some out. The sample shows roughly 60,000 clones, around 93% of them seen only once. This record comes from a study of OX40 agonist ivuxolimab in advanced cancers. Background on the study: The drug used for patients, ivuxolimab, was an agonistic anti-OX40 (CD134) antibody. From roughly 20 to 85 years was the age range, with a mean of approximately 63 years, and nearly 85% were male.

The CDR3 has 12 residues. Germline CDR1 and CDR2: SGHDN and FVKESK. V shed 2 bases and J shed 5 bases, with 7 bases lying between them. This receptor was identified in an adult with an advanced solid tumor such as melanoma, head and neck, liver or kidney cancer. This chain links TRBV14 with TRBJ2-7; D is possibly TRBD2 (6 bases). The input for sequencing was CD4+ or CD8+ T cells sorted from blood, taken in a trial of the OX40 agonist ivuxolimab. CDR3 DNA sequence: TGTGCCAGCAGCCAACCGGGGGACGAGCAGTACTTC. This gives the protein CASSQPGDEQYF.